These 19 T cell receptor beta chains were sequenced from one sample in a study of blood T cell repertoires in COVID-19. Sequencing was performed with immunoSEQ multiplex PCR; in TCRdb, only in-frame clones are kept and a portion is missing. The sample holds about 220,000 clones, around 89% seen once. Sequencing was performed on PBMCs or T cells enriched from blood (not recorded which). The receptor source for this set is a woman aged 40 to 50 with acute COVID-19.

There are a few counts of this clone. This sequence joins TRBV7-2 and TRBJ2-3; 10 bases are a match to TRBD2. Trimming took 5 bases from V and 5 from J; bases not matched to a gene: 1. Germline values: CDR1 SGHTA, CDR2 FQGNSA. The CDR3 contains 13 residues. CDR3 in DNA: TGTGCCAGCAGCCCTAGCGGGGGAGATACGCAGTATTTT. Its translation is CASSPSGGDTQYF. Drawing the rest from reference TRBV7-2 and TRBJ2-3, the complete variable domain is GAGVSQSPSNKVTEKGKDVELRCDPISGHTALYWYRQSLGQGLEFLIYFQGNSAPDKSGLPSDRFSAERTGGSVSTLTIQRTQQEDSAVYLCASSPSGGDTQYFGPGTRLTVL.

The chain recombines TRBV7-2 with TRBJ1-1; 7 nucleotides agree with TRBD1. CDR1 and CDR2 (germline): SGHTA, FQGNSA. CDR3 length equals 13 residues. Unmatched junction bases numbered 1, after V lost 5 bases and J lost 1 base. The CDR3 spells CASSRTGNTEAFF. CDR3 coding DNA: TGTGCCAGCAGCCGGACAGGGAACACTGAAGCTTTCTTT.

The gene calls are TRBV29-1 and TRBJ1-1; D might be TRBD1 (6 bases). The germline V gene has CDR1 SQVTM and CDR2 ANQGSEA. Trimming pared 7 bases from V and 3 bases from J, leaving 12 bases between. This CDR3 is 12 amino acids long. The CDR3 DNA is TGCAGCGGTGGGTCAGGGGACACTGAAGCTTTCTTT. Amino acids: CSGGSGDTEAFF.

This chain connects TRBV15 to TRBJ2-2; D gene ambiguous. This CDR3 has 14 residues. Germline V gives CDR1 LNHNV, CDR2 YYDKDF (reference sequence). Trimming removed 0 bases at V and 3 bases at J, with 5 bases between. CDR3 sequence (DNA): TGTGCCACCAGCAGAGATCCGTACACCGGGGAGCTGTTTTTT. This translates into CATSRDPYTGELFF. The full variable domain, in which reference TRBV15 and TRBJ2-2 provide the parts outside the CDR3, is DAMVIQNPRYQVTQFGKPVTLSCSQTLNHNVMYWYQQKSSQAPKLLFHYYDKDFNNEADTPDNFQSRRPNTSFCFLDIRSPGLGDTAMYLCATSRDPYTGELFFGEGSRLTVL.

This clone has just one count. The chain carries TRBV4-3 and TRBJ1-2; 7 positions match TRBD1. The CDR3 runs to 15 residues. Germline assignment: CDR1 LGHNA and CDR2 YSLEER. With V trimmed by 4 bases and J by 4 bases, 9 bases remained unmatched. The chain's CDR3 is CASSPRDRPFYGYTF. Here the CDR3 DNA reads TGCGCCAGCAGCCCTCGGGACAGACCATTCTATGGCTACACCTTC.

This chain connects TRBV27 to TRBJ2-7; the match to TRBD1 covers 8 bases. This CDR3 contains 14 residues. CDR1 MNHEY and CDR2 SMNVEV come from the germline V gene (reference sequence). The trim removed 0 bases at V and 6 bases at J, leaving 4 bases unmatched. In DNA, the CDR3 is TGTGCCAGCAGTTTATCGGCAGGGGGCCTCGAGCAGTACTTC. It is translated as CASSLSAGGLEQYF.

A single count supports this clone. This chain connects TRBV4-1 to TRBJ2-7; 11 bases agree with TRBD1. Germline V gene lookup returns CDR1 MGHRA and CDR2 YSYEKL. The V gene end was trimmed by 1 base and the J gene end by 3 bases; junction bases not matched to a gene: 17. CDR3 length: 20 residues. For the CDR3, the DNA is TGCGCCAGCAGCCAAGGGGGACAGGGGGACGGTTGCGTTCCCCACTACGAGCAGTACGTC. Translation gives CASSQGGQGDGCVPHYEQYV.

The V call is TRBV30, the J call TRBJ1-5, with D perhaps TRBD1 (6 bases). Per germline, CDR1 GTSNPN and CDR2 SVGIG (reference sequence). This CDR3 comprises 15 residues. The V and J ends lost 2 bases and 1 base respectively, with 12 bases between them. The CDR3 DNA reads TGTGCCTGGAGTACCCACACAGGGAGCAATCAGCCCCAGCATTTT. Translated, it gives CAWSTHTGSNQPQHF.

The DNA for the CDR3 is TGTGCCAGCAGTTACTCGACAGACGGCTACACCTTC. Protein product: CASSYSTDGYTF. This sequence joins TRBV6-2 or TRBV6-3 and TRBJ1-2; a possible D gene is TRBD1 (5 bases). The CDR3 totals 12 residues. V lost 0 bases and J 8 bases, leaving 7 bases between the germline ends. Looked up from germline, CDR1 is MNHEY and CDR2 is SVGEGT.

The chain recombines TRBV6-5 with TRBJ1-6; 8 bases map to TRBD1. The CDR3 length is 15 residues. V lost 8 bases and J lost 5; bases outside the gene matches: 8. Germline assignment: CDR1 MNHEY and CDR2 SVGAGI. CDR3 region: CASRLPDRDNSPLHF. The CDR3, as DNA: TGTGCCAGCCGTCTGCCGGACAGGGATAATTCACCCCTCCACTTT.

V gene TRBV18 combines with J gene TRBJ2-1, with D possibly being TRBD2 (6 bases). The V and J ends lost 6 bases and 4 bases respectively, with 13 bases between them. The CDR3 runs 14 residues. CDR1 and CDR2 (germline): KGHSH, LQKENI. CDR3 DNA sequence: TGTGCCAGCTCCGACCAGAGCGGGTACAATGAGCAGTTCTTC. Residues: CASSDQSGYNEQFF.

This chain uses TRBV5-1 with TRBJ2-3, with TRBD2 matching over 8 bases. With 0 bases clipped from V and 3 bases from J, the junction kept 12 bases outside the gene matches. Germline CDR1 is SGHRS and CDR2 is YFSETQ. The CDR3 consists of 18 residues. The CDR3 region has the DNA TGCGCCAGCAGCTTGGCCGATAGCGGGGCCGCAGGGACAGATACGCAGTATTTT. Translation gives CASSLADSGAAGTDTQYF.

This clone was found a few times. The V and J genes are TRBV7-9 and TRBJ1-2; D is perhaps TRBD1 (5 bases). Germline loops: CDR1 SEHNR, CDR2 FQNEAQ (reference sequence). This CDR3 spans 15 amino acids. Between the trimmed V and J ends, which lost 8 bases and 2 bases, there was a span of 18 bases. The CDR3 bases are TGTGCCAGCCATCTGACGGGGGGAATCAACTATGGCTACACCTTC. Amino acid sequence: CASHLTGGINYGYTF.

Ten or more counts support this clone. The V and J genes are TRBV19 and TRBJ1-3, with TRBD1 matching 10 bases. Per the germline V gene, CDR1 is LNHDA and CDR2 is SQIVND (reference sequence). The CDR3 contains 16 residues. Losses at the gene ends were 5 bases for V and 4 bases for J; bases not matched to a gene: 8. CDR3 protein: CASSPPGTGVGNTIYF. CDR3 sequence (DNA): TGTGCCAGTAGTCCTCCCGGGACAGGGGTCGGAAACACCATATATTTT.

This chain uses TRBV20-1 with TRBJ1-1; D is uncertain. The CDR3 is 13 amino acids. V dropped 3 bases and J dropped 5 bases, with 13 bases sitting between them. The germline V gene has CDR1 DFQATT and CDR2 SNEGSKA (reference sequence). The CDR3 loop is CSASRKGGTEAFF. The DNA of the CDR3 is TGCAGTGCTAGTCGCAAGGGAGGGACTGAAGCTTTCTTT.

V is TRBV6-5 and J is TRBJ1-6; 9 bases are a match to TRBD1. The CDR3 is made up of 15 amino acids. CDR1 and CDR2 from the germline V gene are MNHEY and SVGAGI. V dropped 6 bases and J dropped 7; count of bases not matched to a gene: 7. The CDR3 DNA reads TGTGCCAGCAGAAAGGACAGGGGAAAAAATTCACCCCTCCACTTT. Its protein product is CASRKDRGKNSPLHF.

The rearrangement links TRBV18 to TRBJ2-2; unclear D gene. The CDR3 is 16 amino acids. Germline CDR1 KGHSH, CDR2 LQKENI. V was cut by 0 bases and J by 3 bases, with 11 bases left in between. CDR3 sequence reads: CASSPPVRGDTGELFF. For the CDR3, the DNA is TGTGCCAGCTCACCACCGGTCCGAGGTGACACCGGGGAGCTGTTTTTT.

The CDR3 region is CASTSTRGRVTGELFF. CDR3 coding DNA: TGTGCCAGCACGTCCACGAGGGGGCGGGTCACCGGGGAGCTGTTTTTT. The chain employs TRBV2 and TRBJ2-2; 7 nucleotides match TRBD1. After removal of 7 bases from V and 4 bases from J, the junction contained 12 bases not matched to a gene. The CDR3 is made up of 16 amino acids. Looked up from germline, CDR1 is SNHLY and CDR2 is FYNNEI. Variable domain in full (rest from reference TRBV2 and TRBJ2-2): EPEVTQTPSHQVTQMGQEVILRCVPISNHLYFYWYRQILGQKVEFLVSFYNNEISEKSEIFDDQFSVERPDGSNFTLKIRSTKLEDSAMYFCASTSTRGRVTGELFFGEGSRLTVL.

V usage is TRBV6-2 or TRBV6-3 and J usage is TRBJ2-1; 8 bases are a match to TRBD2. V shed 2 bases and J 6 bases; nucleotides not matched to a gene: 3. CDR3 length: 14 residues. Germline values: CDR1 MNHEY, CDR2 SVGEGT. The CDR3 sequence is CASSYREGRNEQFF. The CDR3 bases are TGTGCCAGCAGTTACCGGGAGGGCCGCAATGAGCAGTTCTTC.